These 20 T cell receptor beta chains originate from one sample sequenced in a study of T-cell memory formation after mild COVID-19. TCRdb used MiXCR to reprocess the 5' RACE reads, holding one entry per CDR3 protein. This table has hundreds of thousands of distinct CDR3 sequences, 20% to 30% appearing once. Sequencing was done on a sample of PBMCs or a T cell subset sorted from them (not recorded which). These receptors were taken from an adult woman who had mild COVID-19 (a few samples of this study predate the infection). Cell type and time point are not known.

V usage is TRBV5-1 and J usage is TRBJ1-2, with D tentatively TRBD1 (5 bases). Trimming stripped 2 bases from V and 5 bases from J, with 16 bases between. Germline CDR1 and CDR2: SGHRS and YFSETQ. CDR3 length equals 15 residues. The CDR3 DNA reads as TGCGCCAGCAGCTTCGGGCAAACGGGGGGGTATGGCTACACCTTC. Its translation is CASSFGQTGGYGYTF.

V and J are TRBV4-2 and TRBJ1-6, with D possibly TRBD1 on 6 matching bases. This CDR3 has 14 amino acids. Germline CDR1 and CDR2: LGHNA and YNFKEQ. V was trimmed by 4 bases and J by 7 bases, leaving 11 bases between them. As DNA, the CDR3 is TGTGCCAGCAGCCTAGACAGGACGAATTCACCCCTCCACTTT. Its translation is CASSLDRTNSPLHF.

This clonotype was seen a handful of times. The J gene is TRBJ2-3, the V gene TRBV10-3; 8 positions match TRBD2. The ends lost 3 bases at V and 4 bases at J; junction bases unmatched: 3. There are 14 residues in the CDR3. Looked up from germline, CDR1 is ENHRY and CDR2 is SYGVKD. The CDR3 region has the DNA TGTGCCATCAGTGAAGGACTAGCTGCAGATACGCAGTATTTT. Translation: CAISEGLAADTQYF.

This clonotype was picked up a small number of times. The J gene is TRBJ1-2, the V gene TRBV4-1; 9 positions agree with TRBD1. Germline CDR1 is MGHRA and CDR2 is YSYEKL. The trim removed 3 bases at V and 2 bases at J, leaving 7 bases unmatched. The CDR3 sequence is 16 residues long. For the CDR3, the DNA is TGCGCCAGCAGCCACGTCCCGGGACAGGGCAACTATGGCTACACCTTC. It is translated as CASSHVPGQGNYGYTF.

The chain carries TRBV7-3 and TRBJ2-3; D ambiguous. This CDR3 has 15 amino acids. Trimming cost V 6 bases and J 2 bases, with 15 bases left between them. The germline V gene has CDR1 SGHTA and CDR2 FQGTGA. CDR3 nucleotide sequence: TGTGCCAGCAGTTCCTACAGAGAACACACAGATACGCAGTATTTT. Translated, it gives CASSSYREHTDTQYF.

The genes are TRBV15 and TRBJ2-3; TRBD1 agrees at 9 bases. CDR1 is LNHNV, CDR2 YYDKDF, per germline (reference sequence). The length of the CDR3 is 16 residues. With 4 bases clipped from V and 2 bases from J, the junction kept 7 bases outside the gene matches. The CDR3 loop reads CATSTSTGGPTDTQYF. CDR3 sequence (DNA): TGTGCCACCAGCACCTCGACAGGGGGACCCACAGATACGCAGTATTTT.

In its sample, this clonotype was seen a few times. This chain uses TRBV4-3 with TRBJ2-3; TRBD2 agrees at 8 bases. With V trimmed by 0 bases and J by 5 bases, 13 bases remained unmatched. Looked up from germline, CDR1 is LGHNA and CDR2 is YSLEER. CDR3 length: 18 residues. The CDR3 sequence is CASSQDPAASGFGDTQYF. The CDR3 nucleotides read TGCGCCAGCAGCCAAGATCCGGCGGCTAGCGGGTTTGGAGATACGCAGTATTTT.

This chain connects TRBV5-5 to TRBJ1-5; D remains ambiguous. V lost 0 bases and J lost 5, with 9 bases in between. This CDR3 spans 14 amino acids. Germline CDR1 reads SGHKS; CDR2 reads YYEKEE (reference sequence). Here the CDR3 DNA reads TGTGCCAGCAGCTTGGCAGGTGTTCATCAGCCCCAGCATTTT. This encodes CASSLAGVHQPQHF.

This clonotype was observed a few times. The chain joins TRBV7-9 to TRBJ1-2; D is undetermined. Germline values: CDR1 SEHNR, CDR2 FQNEAQ (reference sequence). The CDR3 contains 13 residues. Trimming shortened V by 5 bases and J by 0 bases, and 7 bases separated the two germline ends. DNA for the CDR3: TGTGCCAGCAGCCCACCGCCTAACTATGGCTACACCTTC. It codes for CASSPPPNYGYTF.

The CDR3 spells CSARDRPDWGANVLTF. The CDR3 DNA reads as TGCAGTGCGCGGGACAGGCCGGACTGGGGGGCCAACGTCCTGACTTTC. The rearrangement links TRBV20-1 to TRBJ2-6; TRBD1 aligns across 8 bases. CDR3 size: 16 residues. Germline V CDR1 and CDR2: DFQATT, SNEGSKA (reference sequence). V shed 6 bases, J shed 4 bases, and the junction held 11 bases outside the gene matches.

The chain is built from TRBV12-3 or TRBV12-4 and TRBJ2-7; 9 nucleotides align to TRBD1. V shed 6 bases and J 2 bases; nucleotides not matched to a gene: 8. This CDR3 contains 15 residues. CDR3 in amino acids: CASSFGQGRTYEQYF. The CDR3 DNA is TGTGCCAGCAGCTTCGGACAGGGGCGGACCTACGAGCAGTACTTC.

V and J are TRBV19 and TRBJ2-2; 13 bases are a match to TRBD2. After removal of 3 bases from V and 1 base from J, the junction contained 2 bases not matched to a gene. CDR3 length: 17 amino acids. Germline V gives CDR1 LNHDA, CDR2 SQIVND (reference sequence). CDR3 in DNA: TGTGCCAGTAGTATGGGGACTAGCGGGGTGAACACCGGGGAGCTGTTTTTT. Protein sequence: CASSMGTSGVNTGELFF.

This clonotype was seen a handful of times. This sequence joins TRBV7-9 and TRBJ1-5; 8 nucleotides line up with TRBD1. The CDR3 totals 18 residues. CDR1 and CDR2 (germline): SEHNR, FQNEAQ (reference sequence). V shed 1 base, J shed 4 bases, and the junction held 12 bases outside the gene matches. CDR3 nucleotides: TGTGCCAGCAGCTTAGAGAACATACAGGGGGGAATAAATCAGCCCCAGCATTTT. Residues: CASSLENIQGGINQPQHF. Full variable domain (rest looked up from reference TRBV7-9 and TRBJ1-5): DTGVSQNPRHKITKRGQNVTFRCDPISEHNRLYWYRQTLGQGPEFLTYFQNEAQLEKSRLLSDRFSAERPKGSFSTLEIQRTEQGDSAMYLCASSLENIQGGINQPQHFGDGTRLSIL.

The chain links TRBV4-2 to TRBJ2-7; 13 positions match TRBD2. The CDR3 runs 15 residues. Germline lookup yields CDR1 LGHNA and CDR2 YNFKEQ. Trimming cost V 8 bases and J 5 bases; bases outside gene matches: 9. CDR3 sequence reads: CASGRTSGSFDEQYF. For the CDR3, the DNA is TGTGCCAGCGGAAGGACTAGCGGGAGTTTCGACGAGCAGTACTTC.

This clonotype was found a few times. One junction end disagrees with the germline gene, perhaps due to a read error. V gene TRBV7-7 combines with J gene TRBJ2-3; D may be TRBD2 (5 bases). In germline, CDR1 is SSHAT, CDR2 FNYEAQ (reference sequence). The CDR3 runs to 14 residues. CDR3 DNA sequence: TGTGCTAGCAGCCGGGGAGCGGGCACAGATACGCAGTATTTT. Translating gives CASSRGAGTDTQYF. The variable domain in full, completed from reference TRBV7-7 and TRBJ2-3, reads GAGVSQSPRYKVTKRGQDVTLRCDPISSHATLYWYQQALGQGPEFLTYFNYEAQPDKSGLPSDRFSAERPEGSISTLTIQRTEQRDSAMYRCASSRGAGTDTQYFGPGTRLTVL.

The chain joins TRBV20-1 to TRBJ2-7; D is ambiguous. V shed 0 bases and J shed 0 bases, with 9 bases lying between them. The CDR3 contains 14 residues. The V gene's germline CDR1 is DFQATT and CDR2 SNEGSKA (reference sequence). The CDR3 nucleotides read TGCAGTGCTAGAGATCGCCAGGCCTCCTACGAGCAGTACTTC. Amino acid sequence: CSARDRQASYEQYF.

This clonotype occurred a few times. This rearrangement joins TRBV9 to TRBJ2-7, with TRBD1 identical over 8 bases. V shed 3 bases and J 1 base; nucleotides not matched to a gene: 6. The germline CDR1 and CDR2 sequences are SGDLS and YYNGEE. This CDR3 is 15 amino acids long. CDR3 residues: CASSATGQVSYEQYF. For the CDR3, the DNA is TGTGCCAGCAGCGCAACGGGACAGGTTTCCTACGAGCAGTACTTC.

The V gene is TRBV29-1, the J gene TRBJ2-7; D tentatively reads TRBD1 or TRBD2 (5 bases each). This CDR3 contains 12 residues. The germline V and J ends were trimmed by 6 bases and 6 bases, with 15 bases remaining between them. The V gene's germline CDR1 is SQVTM and CDR2 ANQGSEA. CDR3 protein: CSVRDGPAEQYF. The CDR3 region has the DNA TGCAGCGTCCGGGACGGCCCCGCCGAGCAGTACTTC.

This clonotype was seen only a few times. This sequence joins TRBV20-1 and TRBJ2-3; weak D call: TRBD2 (6 bases). V lost 6 bases and J lost 13, with 17 bases in between. The CDR3 spans 11 residues. Germline values: CDR1 DFQATT, CDR2 SNEGSKA (reference sequence). The CDR3 DNA follows: TGCAGTGCCAGGTCGGGGGTACGGGAGTATTTT. It is translated as CSARSGVREYF.

This chain uses TRBV12-3 or TRBV12-4 with TRBJ2-5; TRBD1 matches 7 bases. V shed 6 bases, J shed 3 bases, and the junction held 10 bases outside the gene matches. The CDR3 has 15 amino acids. The CDR3 region is CASRTLWDREETQYF. DNA for the CDR3: TGTGCCAGCAGGACCTTATGGGACAGAGAAGAGACCCAGTACTTC.